This entry is about one T cell receptor beta chain. As yet, its antigen is unknown. The record originates from a study of T cells in localized non-small cell lung cancer. Profiled with immunoSEQ multiplex PCR; TCRdb holds only in-frame clones, not every one. Seen here are roughly 26,000 clones, around nine tenths observed once, and the top ten hold over 12%. Whole-study results and caveats: In adjacent lung, a median roughly 60 of the top 100 tumor clones were found.

This specimen was peripheral blood, taken before any cancer treatment. This clonotype was sampled from a female donor at least 60 years old with stage II squamous cell lung carcinoma.

This CDR3 is CALAVGVKQPQHF. In DNA, the CDR3 is TGTGCCCTGGCCGTAGGGGTAAAACAGCCCCAGCATTTT. This sequence joins TRBV6-1 and TRBJ1-5; D may be TRBD1 (5 bases). Germline CDR1 MNHNS, CDR2 SASEGT. V was pared by 11 bases and J by 7 bases, with 18 bases between. The CDR3 is made up of 13 amino acids.